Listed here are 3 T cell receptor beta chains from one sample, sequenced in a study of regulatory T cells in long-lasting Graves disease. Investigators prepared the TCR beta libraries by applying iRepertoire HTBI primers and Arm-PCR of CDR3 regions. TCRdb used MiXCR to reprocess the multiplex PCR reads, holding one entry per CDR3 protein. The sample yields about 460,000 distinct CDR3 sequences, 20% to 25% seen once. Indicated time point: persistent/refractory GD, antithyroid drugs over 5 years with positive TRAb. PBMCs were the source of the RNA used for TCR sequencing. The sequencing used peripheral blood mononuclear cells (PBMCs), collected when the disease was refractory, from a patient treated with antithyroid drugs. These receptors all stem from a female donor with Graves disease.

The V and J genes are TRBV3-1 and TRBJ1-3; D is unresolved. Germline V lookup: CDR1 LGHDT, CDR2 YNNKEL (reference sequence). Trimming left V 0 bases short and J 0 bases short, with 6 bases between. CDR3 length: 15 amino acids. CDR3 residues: CASSQDGYSGNTIYF. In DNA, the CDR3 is TGTGCCAGCAGCCAAGACGGTTACTCTGGAAACACCATATATTTT.

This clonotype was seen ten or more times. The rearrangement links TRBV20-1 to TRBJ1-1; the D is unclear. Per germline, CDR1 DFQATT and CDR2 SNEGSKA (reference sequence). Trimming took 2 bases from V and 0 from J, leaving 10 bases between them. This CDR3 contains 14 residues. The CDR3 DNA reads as TGCAGTGCTAGACCGCGGCTAATGAACACTGAAGCTTTCTTT. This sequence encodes CSARPRLMNTEAFF.

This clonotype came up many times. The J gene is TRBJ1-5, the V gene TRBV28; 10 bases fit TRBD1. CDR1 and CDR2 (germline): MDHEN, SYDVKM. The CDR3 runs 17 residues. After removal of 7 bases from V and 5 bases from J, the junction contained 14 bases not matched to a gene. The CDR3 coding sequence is TGTGCCAGCACCAGTGGGCGGACAGGGGGAGGTTATCAGCCCCAGCATTTT. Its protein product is CASTSGRTGGGYQPQHF. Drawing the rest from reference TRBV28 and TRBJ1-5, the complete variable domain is DVKVTQSSRYLVKRTGEKVFLECVQDMDHENMFWYRQDPGLGLRLIYFSYDVKMKEKGDIPEGYSVSREKKERFSLILESASTNQTSMYLCASTSGRTGGGYQPQHFGDGTRLSIL.